This T cell receptor beta chain was found in a study of blood T cell repertoires in COVID-19. Study overall: Spain, Italy and the United States supplied samples that represented acute and convalescent COVID-19. Sample material is recorded as cDNA or gDNA derived from T cells, B-cell-depleted T cells, or PBMCs.

The CDR3 covers 14 residues. From germline, CDR1 is SGHAT and CDR2 FQNNGV. V dropped 5 bases and J dropped 0 bases, with 10 bases sitting between them. Source study methods: Cell counts per sample came from amplifying reference gene primers. Libraries were prepared by immunoSEQ multiplex PCR; TCRdb keeps only in-frame clonotypes and omits some of them. D and trimming were read from the DNA, whereas the V and J calls and clone size are those reported in that table. Altogether approximately 440,000 clones are present, approximately 90% being singletons, with the ten largest covering over 9.5%. This TCR was sampled from a woman between 45 and 65 years old with COVID-19, enrolled during active disease. The V gene is TRBV11-2, the J gene TRBJ1-2; D possibly corresponds to TRBD1 (6 bases). The sample consisted of peripheral blood. The CDR3 nucleotides are TGTGCCAGCAGCCCCGGGACATCTAACTATGGCTACACCTTC. Protein: CASSPGTSNYGYTF.